The text below deals with one TCR beta chain. This specimen comes from a study of blood T cell repertoires in COVID-19. Using immunoSEQ multiplex PCR, the repertoire was profiled, and TCRdb retains in-frame clones only, with some absent. This table has tens of thousands of clones, 75% to 95% appearing once. After removal of 2 bases from V and 4 bases from J, the junction contained 6 bases not matched to a gene. The germline CDR1 and CDR2 sequences are SGHTA and FQGNSA. CDR3 length equals 16 residues. The clonotype comes from a human donor with active COVID-19. The donor label of this sample is uncertain. The V call is TRBV7-2, the J call TRBJ2-5; the match to TRBD1 covers 11 bases. The sequencing input was peripheral blood. This chain's CDR3 is CASSLLGQGAVETQYF. CDR3 sequence (DNA): TGTGCCAGCAGCTTATTAGGACAGGGGGCGGTAGAGACCCAGTACTTC.